This T cell receptor beta chain comes out of a study of control samples from healthy donors and cancer patients. The CDR3 has 15 residues. J gave up 2 bases and V 10 bases, and 9 bases lay outside the gene matches. Per the germline V gene, CDR1 is LNHDA and CDR2 is SQIVND (reference sequence). The protocol was immunoSEQ multiplex PCR, while the TCRdb copy is restricted to in-frame clones and leaves out a portion. The sample records around 150,000 clones, just under 95% being singletons. The sequencing sample was made of blood. The V and J genes are TRBV19 and TRBJ2-1; 9 bases match TRBD2. This receptor was obtained from a woman aged 40-49 years in good health. The CDR3 region is CATHRAGGAYNEQFF. CDR3 nucleotides: TGTGCCACCCACCGAGCGGGGGGAGCCTACAATGAGCAGTTCTTC. Variable domain in full (rest from reference TRBV19 and TRBJ2-1): DGGITQSPKYLFRKEGQNVTLSCEQNLNHDAMYWYRQDPGQGLRLIYYSQIVNDFQKGDIAEGYSVSREKKESFPLTVTSAQKNPTAFYLCATHRAGGAYNEQFFGPGTRLTVL.